This T cell receptor (beta chain) was found in a study of cytomegalovirus exposure and HLA in healthy donors. Study information: One earlier analysis, a look at 150 million to 200 million T cells, found some 100 million unique TCR beta sequences.

Turning to this clone: Its specificity is unknown.

PCR employed 60 Vbeta and 13 Jbeta primers. Repertoires were generated with immunoSEQ multiplex PCR, while TCRdb's copy carries only in-frame clones and drops some. The table lists under 150,000 clones, about 79% of them singletons. With 10 bases removed from V and 9 bases from J, the gap between germline ends came to 19 bases. The CDR3 has 13 amino acids. Germline V gives CDR1 MNHEY, CDR2 SVGAGI. General study results and limits: Cytomegalovirus status, reportedly, was diagnosed with high specificity and sensitivity by the classifier.

Sequencing was performed on PBMCs. The receptor's source is a male donor in good health and CMV-seronegative. The V and J genes are TRBV6-5 and TRBJ2-1, with D possibly being TRBD1 (6 bases). CDR3 amino acids: CAIQGGLGSEQFF. CDR3 in DNA: TGTGCCATACAAGGGGGATTGGGGAGTGAGCAGTTCTTC.